These T cell receptor beta chains were read from a single sample in a study of identical twins. TCRdb called the 5' RACE reads again in MiXCR, with one record for every CDR3 protein. The table has a few hundred thousand distinct CDR3 sequences, more than 9% seen once; the top ten hold 7.2%. These same data were also listed under a study on yellow fever vaccine responses in identical twins.

Sequenced input: CD8+ T cells sorted from blood. The receptors were gathered from a woman aged 18-29 years in good health. CDR3s include the opening cysteine and the closing phenylalanine or tryptophan. A D gene is named only where the DNA matches it firmly.

>TRBJ2-3|TRBV9|.
CASSGFTDTQYF
>TRBJ2-1|TRBV9|TRBD2
CASSPGTSVFNEQFF
>TRBJ2-1|TRBV29-1|.
CSVDDLFPYNEQFF
>TRBJ2-5|TRBV6-2/TRBV6-3|TRBD2
CASSSSGGALETQYF
>TRBJ2-7|TRBV5-8|.
CASSLPDSPLYEQYF
>TRBJ2-1|TRBV15|TRBD1
CATSSPGGREEQFF
>TRBJ2-1|TRBV7-9|.
CASSTQDWKDNEQFF
>TRBJ2-3|TRBV29-1|.
CSVQEQSTDTQYF
>TRBJ1-1|TRBV10-2|.
CASSDVPGPGWGTEAFF
>TRBJ2-7|TRBV20-1|TRBD2
CSARDLAGVEQYF
>TRBJ2-2|TRBV6-5|.
CASSYSPEDGGELFF
>TRBJ2-7|TRBV7-6|.
CASSLEGRNLYEQYF
>TRBJ2-3|TRBV29-1|.
CSVEDLVRGANTQYF
>TRBJ2-5|TRBV27|.
CASYRNPQETQYF
>TRBJ2-3|TRBV20-1|.
CSARDKWDFETQYF
>TRBJ2-1|TRBV9|.
CASSVGASSYNEQFF
>TRBJ2-2|TRBV27|.
CASSLSPGNTGELFF
>TRBJ2-1|TRBV10-1|TRBD1
CASSATGGRDNEQFF
>TRBJ2-3|TRBV20-1|TRBD2
CSARTSGSWRGTDTQYF
>TRBJ2-5|TRBV7-9|TRBD2
CASSSPLGLAKETQYF
>TRBJ2-1|TRBV4-2|.
CASSLGIGEDEQFF
>TRBJ2-1|TRBV6-5|TRBD1
CASSSGQGSADEQFF
>TRBJ2-3|TRBV27|TRBD2
CASSPNVLAGDVGYF
>TRBJ2-7|TRBV29-1|TRBD2
CSAVSGSQSYEQYF
>TRBJ2-3|TRBV29-1|.
CTAQLVSSTDTQYF
>TRBJ1-1|TRBV10-3|.
CATSGENTEAFF
>TRBJ2-7|TRBV28|.
CASSFRLNSYEQYF
>TRBJ2-2|TRBV10-1|.
CASSESIPPLNTGELFF